These 26 T cell receptor beta chains originate from one sample sequenced in a study of early T cells in non-severe SARS-CoV-2 infection. MiXCR, applied by TCRdb to the 5' RACE reads, yields one record per CDR3 protein. The sample lists 68,000 or so distinct CDR3 sequences; approximately 12% were seen once. The sample taken for sequencing was whole blood. These receptors originate from an adult who was a healthcare worker with PCR-confirmed SARS-CoV-2 infection or an uninfected control (not recorded which).

In this sample, this clonotype turned up many times. The chain joins TRBV5-1 to TRBJ1-4; D may be TRBD1 (6 bases). The CDR3 has 14 residues. V was pared by 7 bases and J by 6 bases, with 16 bases between. Germline V gene sequence: CDR1 SGHRS, CDR2 YFSETQ. The CDR3 DNA sequence: TGCGCCAGCCGCGGGGGAGCAGGGGATGAAAAACTGTTTTTT. It translates to CASRGGAGDEKLFF. Looking up the rest from reference TRBV5-1 and TRBJ1-4 gives the full variable domain: KAGVTQTPRYLIKTRGQQVTLSCSPISGHRSVSWYQQTPGQGLQFLFEYFSETQRNKGNFPGRFSGRQFSNSRSEMNVSTLELGDSALYLCASRGGAGDEKLFFGSGTQLSVL.

This clonotype was picked up many times. The gene calls are TRBV7-3 and TRBJ1-1, with unresolved D. V was pared by 0 bases and J by 0 bases, with 8 bases between. From germline, CDR1 is SGHTA and CDR2 FQGTGA. CDR3 length: 15 amino acids. DNA for the CDR3: TGTGCCAGCAGCTTAACTGCAGCCTTGAACACTGAAGCTTTCTTT. Its translation is CASSLTAALNTEAFF. Supplemented by reference TRBV7-3 and TRBJ1-1, the full variable domain reads GAGVSQTPSNKVTEKGKYVELRCDPISGHTALYWYRQSLGQGPEFLIYFQGTGAADDSGLPNDRFFAVRPEGSVSTLKIQRTERGDSAVYLCASSLTAALNTEAFFGQGTRLTVV.

The rearrangement uses TRBV7-9 and TRBJ1-1, with unresolved D. The CDR3 length is 14 residues. Trimming left V 1 base short and J 1 base short, with 7 bases between. Germline V gives CDR1 SEHNR, CDR2 FQNEAQ (reference sequence). The CDR3 DNA follows: TGTGCCAGCAGCTTAGGCGAGGAGAACACTGAAGCTTTCTTT. Residues: CASSLGEENTEAFF.

About this clonotype itself: Given a much more abundant clone one base away, this may be a read error. The V gene is TRBV29-1, the J gene TRBJ2-5; 9 nucleotides agree with TRBD1. Germline CDR1 is SQVTM and CDR2 is ANQGSEA. CDR3 length: 13 amino acids. CDR3 sequence: CSGGQGVQETLYF. Here the CDR3 DNA reads TGCAGCGGGGGACAGGGCGTTCAAGAGACCCTGTACTTC.

The table lists this clonotype with a few counts. The rearrangement links TRBV20-1 to TRBJ2-1; no clear D gene. Trimming pared 0 bases from V and 10 bases from J, leaving 7 bases between. CDR3 length: 11 residues. Germline V lookup: CDR1 DFQATT, CDR2 SNEGSKA (reference sequence). CDR3 DNA sequence: TGCAGTGCTAGAGATGGTCGGGAGCAGTTCTTC. This encodes CSARDGREQFF.

This clonotype was counted between two and nine times. V usage is TRBV4-3 and J usage is TRBJ2-3; 14 bases line up with TRBD2. Germline lookup yields CDR1 LGHNA and CDR2 YSLEER. V was clipped by 1 base and J by 5 bases; unmatched bases: 8. The CDR3 contains 18 residues. The chain's CDR3 is CASSQVIGTSGGLDTQYF. CDR3 coding DNA: TGCGCCAGCAGCCAAGTTATAGGGACTAGCGGGGGATTAGATACGCAGTATTTT.

The sample holds many counts of this clonotype. V usage is TRBV6-5 and J usage is TRBJ1-4, with 11 bases matching TRBD1. Germline V lookup: CDR1 MNHEY, CDR2 SVGAGI. V trimming: 3 bases; J trimming: 0 bases; junction bases outside the gene matches: 12. This CDR3 is built from 20 residues. The DNA of the CDR3 is TGTGCCAGCAGTTATAAAAATTGGGACAGGGGGAGACCAACTAATGAAAAACTGTTTTTT. Encoded protein: CASSYKNWDRGRPTNEKLFF.

The chain links TRBV18 to TRBJ1-3; D possibly corresponds to TRBD1 (5 bases). Trimming stripped 3 bases from V and 1 base from J, with 16 bases between. Germline CDR1 KGHSH, CDR2 LQKENI. This CDR3 has 17 amino acids. The CDR3 loop is CASSPLGAQGSGNTIYF. The CDR3 DNA sequence: TGTGCCAGCTCACCGCTGGGTGCCCAGGGATCTGGAAACACCATATATTTT.

This chain joins TRBV6-1 and TRBJ2-7, with D possibly called TRBD1 or TRBD2 (7 bases each). Trimming stripped 8 bases from V and 6 bases from J, with 17 bases between. Germline CDR1 and CDR2: MNHNS and SASEGT. The CDR3 runs 13 residues. CDR3: CASGAGGGGEQYF. The CDR3 bases are TGTGCCAGCGGGGCAGGGGGAGGGGGCGAGCAGTACTTC.

This chain uses TRBV9 with TRBJ1-5; TRBD1 is a possible D gene (5 bases). Trimming stripped 4 bases from V and 3 bases from J, with 20 bases between. The germline V gene has CDR1 SGDLS and CDR2 YYNGEE. The CDR3 length is 17 residues. For the CDR3, the DNA is TGTGCCAGCAGCAGGGGCGGGGACGCAGGCCCCAATCAGCCCCAGCATTTT. This gives the protein CASSRGGDAGPNQPQHF.

Only a few counts were recorded for this clonotype. V usage is TRBV30 and J usage is TRBJ1-6; D is possibly TRBD1 (6 bases). Germline V gives CDR1 GTSNPN, CDR2 SVGIG (reference sequence). Trimming cost V 2 bases and J 2 bases, with 16 bases left between them. This CDR3 spans 17 amino acids. The CDR3 reads CAWSRTGDMTYNSPLHF. Written as DNA, the CDR3 is TGTGCCTGGAGTCGTACGGGGGACATGACCTATAATTCACCCCTCCACTTT.

This clonotype was detected only a few times. V is TRBV4-3 and J is TRBJ2-1; tentative D call: TRBD1 (5 bases). V lost 0 bases to trimming and J lost 2 bases, with 14 bases between them. The CDR3 covers 17 residues. The germline V gene encodes CDR1 LGHNA and CDR2 YSLEER. DNA for the CDR3: TGCGCCAGCAGCCAAGATTCGGGCAGGGCGGCCTACAATGAGCAGTTCTTC. Encoded protein: CASSQDSGRAAYNEQFF.

This clonotype was picked up many times. This rearrangement joins TRBV7-9 to TRBJ2-5; 9 bases line up with TRBD1. The CDR3 runs to 14 residues. Germline CDR1 is SEHNR and CDR2 is FQNEAQ (reference sequence). The V and J ends lost 4 bases and 8 bases, in that order; junction bases with no gene match: 8. CDR3 nucleotides: TGTGCCAGCAGCTCGGGACAGGGCCTCCGAACCCAGTACTTC. Amino acid sequence: CASSSGQGLRTQYF.

V is TRBV12-5 and J is TRBJ2-7, with 10 bases identical to TRBD2. The CDR3 covers 15 residues. V shed 11 bases and J 5 bases; nucleotides not matched to a gene: 15. Germline-derived CDR1 and CDR2 are LGHNT and FRNRAP. CDR3 DNA: TGTGCTGTGGTTTGGTCCGGGACTAGCGACAACGAGCAGTACTTC. It codes for CAVVWSGTSDNEQYF.

This chain joins TRBV6-6 and TRBJ1-2; 7 positions match TRBD1. The CDR3 is made up of 13 amino acids. Looked up from germline, CDR1 is MNHNY and CDR2 is SVGAGI (reference sequence). The trim removed 2 bases at V and 3 bases at J, leaving 0 bases unmatched. In DNA, the CDR3 is TGTGCCAGCAGTTACGGACAGGACTATGGCTACACCTTC. Protein: CASSYGQDYGYTF.

This clonotype has only a few counts. The J gene is TRBJ1-5, the V gene TRBV5-1; 7 bases match TRBD1. This CDR3 has 14 residues. From germline, CDR1 is SGHRS and CDR2 YFSETQ. V lost 4 bases, J lost 4 bases, and 5 bases stayed unmatched. In nucleotides, the CDR3 is TGCGCCAGCAGCGAGGGACAGAGGAATCAGCCCCAGCATTTT. Encoded protein: CASSEGQRNQPQHF.

This clonotype was detected many times. This sequence joins TRBV27 and TRBJ2-4; D unclear. The CDR3 has 13 amino acids. Germline CDR1 MNHEY, CDR2 SMNVEV (reference sequence). The ends were cut back, 3 bases at V and 2 bases at J, with 5 bases in the middle. CDR3 region: CASSFSPKNIQYF. The DNA for the CDR3 is TGTGCCAGCAGTTTTTCTCCCAAAAACATTCAGTACTTC.

This clonotype came up many times. The rearrangement links TRBV20-1 to TRBJ2-1; the match to TRBD2 covers 10 bases. CDR3 length: 13 amino acids. Germline V gene sequence: CDR1 DFQATT, CDR2 SNEGSKA (reference sequence). V lost 3 bases, J lost 7 bases, and 3 bases stayed unmatched. CDR3 region: CSASRTSGNEQFF. The CDR3, as DNA: TGCAGTGCTAGTCGGACTAGCGGTAATGAGCAGTTCTTC.

The table lists this clonotype with many counts. The chain combines TRBV4-3 with TRBJ2-5, with D uncertain. V lost 5 bases to trimming and J lost 2 bases, with 9 bases between them. The CDR3 length is 13 residues. Looked up from germline, CDR1 is LGHNA and CDR2 is YSLEER. In nucleotides, the CDR3 is TGCGCCAGCAGCTTAGTGGTTCAAGAGACCCAGTACTTC. As protein: CASSLVVQETQYF.

The rearrangement joins TRBV5-6 to TRBJ2-3; tentative D call: TRBD2 (6 bases). V gave up 4 bases and J gave up 5 bases, with 11 bases separating them. The CDR3 covers 13 residues. Germline CDR1 SGHDT, CDR2 YYEEEE. DNA for the CDR3: TGTGCCAGCAGCCCGGGACTGCTAGATACGCAGTATTTT. Protein: CASSPGLLDTQYF. Drawing the rest from reference TRBV5-6 and TRBJ2-3, the complete variable domain is DAGVTQSPTHLIKTRGQQVTLRCSPKSGHDTVSWYQQALGQGPQFIFQYYEEEERQRGNFPDRFSGHQFPNYSSELNVNALLLGDSALYLCASSPGLLDTQYFGPGTRLTVL.

Only a few counts were recorded for this clonotype. The chain is built from TRBV4-1 and TRBJ2-2; no definite D call. The CDR3 sequence is 15 residues long. Germline loops: CDR1 MGHRA, CDR2 YSYEKL. Trimming pared 4 bases from V and 1 base from J, leaving 10 bases between. The DNA for the CDR3 is TGCGCCAGCAGCCGGTCCGTGCGGAACACCGGGGAGCTGTTTTTT. It encodes CASSRSVRNTGELFF.

This clonotype was recorded at least ten times. The chain joins TRBV12-3 or TRBV12-4 to TRBJ1-2; the match to TRBD1 covers 9 bases. V shed 5 bases, J shed 4 bases, and the junction held 5 bases outside the gene matches. This CDR3 contains 14 residues. CDR3 DNA: TGTGCCAGCAGTCCCCAGACAGGGGGCTATGGCTACACCTTC. Its translation is CASSPQTGGYGYTF.

The chain couples TRBV20-1 to TRBJ2-5; unclear D gene. Trimming took off 3 bases at V and 8 bases at J, with 16 bases between the two ends. The CDR3 is 13 residues long. Germline values: CDR1 DFQATT, CDR2 SNEGSKA (reference sequence). The CDR3 is CSARGFQSGTQYF. CDR3 DNA: TGCAGTGCTAGGGGCTTCCAATCCGGTACCCAGTACTTC.

This clonotype was seen ten or more times. CDR3 in DNA: TGTGCCAGCAGCTTAGTAGGAGATCCTACCTACAATGAGCAGTTCTTC. As protein: CASSLVGDPTYNEQFF. This chain joins TRBV7-6 and TRBJ2-1, with unresolved D. This CDR3 has 16 amino acids. CDR1 SGHVS and CDR2 FNYEAQ come from the germline V gene. V lost 1 base and J lost 2, with 12 bases in between.

This clonotype was counted many times. For the CDR3, the DNA is TGTGCCAGCAGTTTAGACAGGGAAGAGACCCAGTACTTC. It encodes CASSLDREETQYF. The chain recombines TRBV12-3 or TRBV12-4 with TRBJ2-5; a weak D match, TRBD1 (6 bases). The V and J ends lost 1 base and 3 bases respectively, with 6 bases between them. This CDR3 contains 13 residues.

Ten or more counts support this clonotype. This chain uses TRBV7-9 with TRBJ2-7; D is possibly TRBD1 (5 bases). CDR1 is SEHNR and CDR2 is FQNEAQ in the germline V gene (reference sequence). V lost 5 bases and J lost 3, with 14 bases in between. The CDR3 is 14 residues long. The CDR3 spells CASSMDTVNYEQYF. The CDR3 DNA reads as TGTGCCAGCAGCATGGACACGGTTAACTACGAGCAGTACTTC.